The next 26 T cell receptor beta chains were all read from a single sample in a study of blood T cell repertoires in COVID-19. Sequenced by immunoSEQ multiplex PCR; TCRdb stores in-frame clones only, minus some. The sample yields under 300,000 clones, approximately 90% seen once. The sample taken for sequencing was PBMCs or T cells enriched from blood (not recorded which). The source of these receptors is a woman in her thirties or forties with acute COVID-19.

This clone showed up just a few times. The chain employs TRBV10-3 and TRBJ2-5, with 9 bases identical to TRBD2. The CDR3 is 14 amino acids. With V trimmed by 5 bases and J by 7 bases, 8 bases remained unmatched. Germline V gene sequence: CDR1 ENHRY, CDR2 SYGVKD. Here the CDR3 reads CAISSGGTGGTQYF. Written as DNA, the CDR3 is TGTGCCATCAGTAGCGGGGGGACCGGCGGGACCCAGTACTTC.

This rearrangement joins TRBV30 to TRBJ2-7; D not certain. Trimming cost V 0 bases and J 6 bases, with 9 bases left between them. CDR1 and CDR2 (germline): GTSNPN, SVGIG (reference sequence). The CDR3 extends over 12 amino acids. The CDR3 sequence: CAWSVTAREQYF. The CDR3 DNA sequence: TGTGCCTGGAGTGTCACAGCTCGCGAGCAGTACTTC.

The V call is TRBV20-1, the J call TRBJ2-3; 8 nucleotides match TRBD2. J was trimmed by 0 bases and V by 3 bases; bases with no gene match: 8. Germline V lookup: CDR1 DFQATT, CDR2 SNEGSKA (reference sequence). This CDR3 is built from 16 residues. The CDR3 region has the DNA TGCAGTGCTAGTGGGAGCGGGGGCTTCAGCACAGATACGCAGTATTTT. This sequence encodes CSASGSGGFSTDTQYF.

This clone has a single count. The identical CDR3 is also encoded by other nucleotide sequences in the sample. The V and J genes are TRBV5-6 and TRBJ1-1; D remains ambiguous. The V gene lost 4 bases and the J gene lost 3 bases, with 4 bases spanning the gap. CDR3 length: 11 amino acids. CDR1 is SGHDT, CDR2 YYEEEE, per germline. This CDR3 reads CASSRDTEAFF. In DNA, the CDR3 is TGTGCCAGCAGCCGGGACACTGAAGCTTTCTTT.

The V call is TRBV7-3, the J call TRBJ2-3; D gene unclear. CDR3 size: 14 residues. V dropped 2 bases and J dropped 1 base, with 7 bases sitting between them. CDR1 and CDR2 (germline): SGHTA, FQGTGA. CDR3 loop: CASSLWPGTDTQYF. The CDR3 nucleotides are TGTGCCAGCAGCTTATGGCCAGGCACAGATACGCAGTATTTT.

This chain joins TRBV5-6 and TRBJ1-2; TRBD1 matches 7 bases. The ends lost 4 bases at V and 4 bases at J; junction bases unmatched: 7. Germline-derived CDR1 and CDR2 are SGHDT and YYEEEE. CDR3 length: 14 residues. The CDR3 is CASSLDRDSYGYTF. DNA for the CDR3: TGTGCCAGCAGCCTCGACCGGGACAGCTATGGCTACACCTTC.

The chain is built from TRBV4-2 and TRBJ2-2, with 9 bases aligning to TRBD1. Germline V gene sequence: CDR1 LGHNA, CDR2 YNFKEQ. Trimming took 3 bases from V and 0 from J; bases not matched to a gene: 2. The CDR3 covers 16 residues. CDR3: CASSQGTGSNTGELFF. The CDR3 coding sequence is TGTGCCAGCAGCCAGGGGACAGGGTCGAACACCGGGGAGCTGTTTTTT.

The chain links TRBV30 to TRBJ2-7; the match to TRBD2 covers 8 bases. Germline V gene data show CDR1 as GTSNPN and CDR2 as SVGIG (reference sequence). With V trimmed by 0 bases and J by 3 bases, 7 bases remained unmatched. The CDR3 loop spans 15 amino acids. The CDR3 nucleotides read TGTGCCTGGAGTGTTGCGGGAGGTCCGGTCTACGAGCAGTACTTC. This codes for CAWSVAGGPVYEQYF. Based on the CDR3 plus reference TRBV30 and TRBJ2-7, the full variable domain is SQTIHQWPATLVQPVGSPLSLECTVEGTSNPNLYWYRQAAGRGLQLLFYSVGIGQISSEVPQNLSASRPQDRQFILSSKKLLLSDSGFYLCAWSVAGGPVYEQYFGPGTRLTVT.

The chain joins TRBV7-9 to TRBJ2-7; no definite D call. The CDR3 consists of 12 residues. Germline-derived CDR1 and CDR2 are SEHNR and FQNEAQ (reference sequence). V shed 1 base and J shed 7 bases, with 8 bases lying between them. The DNA of the CDR3 is TGTGCCAGCAGCTTAGTTGCGTCGGAGCAGTACTTC. Its protein product is CASSLVASEQYF.

The rearrangement joins TRBV19 to TRBJ1-6; D not certain. This CDR3 is 17 amino acids long. Between the trimmed V and J ends, which lost 0 bases and 0 bases, there was a span of 9 bases. Germline V CDR1 and CDR2: LNHDA, SQIVND (reference sequence). CDR3: CASSIDTDHSYNSPLHF. The CDR3 DNA is TGTGCCAGTAGTATAGATACAGACCACTCCTATAATTCACCCCTCCACTTT.

V usage is TRBV28 and J usage is TRBJ2-3; D is possibly TRBD2 (6 bases). The CDR3 totals 15 residues. Trimming cost V 8 bases and J 2 bases, with 17 bases left between them. CDR1 MDHEN and CDR2 SYDVKM come from the germline V gene. The CDR3 sequence: CASPPGGSLTDTQYF. CDR3 sequence (DNA): TGTGCCAGCCCCCCCGGGGGATCCCTCACAGATACGCAGTATTTT.

The CDR3 DNA sequence: TGTGCCACCCGGCCCGACTGGGCGGAGGGTAGAGGTGAAAAACTGTTTTTT. This translates into CATRPDWAEGRGEKLFF. J is TRBJ1-4 and V is TRBV6-4; no firm D call. The CDR3 is 17 residues long. The germline V and J ends were trimmed by 10 bases and 7 bases, with 28 bases remaining between them. CDR1 MRHNA and CDR2 SNTAGT come from the germline V gene.

This clone was seen only a few times. This chain links TRBV19 with TRBJ1-1; D gene uncertain. Germline V gene data show CDR1 as LNHDA and CDR2 as SQIVND (reference sequence). V was clipped by 2 bases and J by 3 bases, with 16 bases between them. This CDR3 contains 16 residues. CDR3: CASSIRHSRLDTEAFF. The CDR3, as DNA: TGTGCCAGTAGTATAAGGCATTCGAGGTTGGACACTGAAGCTTTCTTT.

The V call is TRBV2, the J call TRBJ2-3; possibly TRBD2 for D (5 bases). CDR1 and CDR2 from the germline V gene are SNHLY and FYNNEI. V lost 5 bases to trimming and J lost 5 bases, with 23 bases between them. This CDR3 spans 17 amino acids. The CDR3 loop is CASSPGPSPRGKDTQYF. CDR3 in DNA: TGTGCCAGCAGTCCCGGTCCGAGCCCAAGAGGGAAAGATACGCAGTATTTT.

Worth noting for this clone: An end of the junction differs from the germline gene, which may be a read error. The chain recombines TRBV12-3 or TRBV12-4 with TRBJ1-4; D perhaps matches TRBD1 (6 bases). The CDR3 contains 13 residues. The CDR3 here is CASSFQGRGIKIF. DNA of the CDR3: TGTGCCAGCAGTTTCCAGGGGAGGGGGATCAAGATTTTT.

V usage is TRBV24-1 and J usage is TRBJ1-1; TRBD1 aligns across 7 bases. Germline V gene sequence: CDR1 KGHDR, CDR2 SFDVKD. V lost 7 bases, J lost 9 bases, and 4 bases stayed unmatched. There are 11 residues in the CDR3. Here the CDR3 DNA reads TGTGCCACCAGGCTGGGACAGCAAGCTTTCTTT. As protein: CATRLGQQAFF.

CDR3 nucleotide sequence: TGTGCCAGCAGTGCCGACGGACTCCCTTCTGGTTACGAGCAGTACTTC. It is translated as CASSADGLPSGYEQYF. The chain is built from TRBV6-4 and TRBJ2-7; D possibly corresponds to TRBD2 (5 bases). The germline gives CDR1 MRHNA, CDR2 SNTAGT. The CDR3 runs 16 residues. Trimming took 4 bases from V and 4 from J, leaving 20 bases between them.

This clone has a handful of counts. This sequence joins TRBV30 and TRBJ2-1; the match to TRBD2 covers 7 bases. The V gene end was trimmed by 3 bases and the J gene end by 4 bases; junction bases not matched to a gene: 9. Germline CDR1 GTSNPN, CDR2 SVGIG (reference sequence). This CDR3 contains 15 residues. CDR3 nucleotide sequence: TGTGCCTGGAGCAAAAGGAGCGGGACGTACAATGAGCAGTTCTTC. Protein sequence: CAWSKRSGTYNEQFF.

The CDR3, as DNA: TGTGCCATCAGTGGGACAGGGAGTAATTCACCCCTCCACTTT. Its protein is CAISGTGSNSPLHF. This rearrangement joins TRBV10-3 to TRBJ1-6, with 8 nucleotides matching TRBD1. Germline CDR1 is ENHRY and CDR2 is SYGVKD. The length of the CDR3 is 14 residues. V dropped 4 bases and J dropped 6; count of bases not matched to a gene: 2.

The rearrangement uses TRBV19 and TRBJ1-5; D possibly corresponds to TRBD1 (6 bases). The germline V gene encodes CDR1 LNHDA and CDR2 SQIVND (reference sequence). V lost 0 bases and J lost 3, with 12 bases in between. The CDR3 has 16 residues. The CDR3 coding sequence is TGTGCCAGTAGTATAGATCGTACAGGGCCCAATCAGCCCCAGCATTTT. Its translation is CASSIDRTGPNQPQHF.

The V gene is TRBV2, the J gene TRBJ1-1; D perhaps matches TRBD1 (6 bases). V lost 5 bases, J lost 1 base, and 17 bases lay in between. Germline-derived CDR1 and CDR2 are SNHLY and FYNNEI. This CDR3 has 16 residues. The CDR3 DNA sequence: TGTGCCAGCAGTAGAATATTCGGACAGAAGAACACTGAAGCTTTCTTT. Its translation is CASSRIFGQKNTEAFF. The full variable domain, in which reference TRBV2 and TRBJ1-1 provide the parts outside the CDR3, is EPEVTQTPSHQVTQMGQEVILRCVPISNHLYFYWYRQILGQKVEFLVSFYNNEISEKSEIFDDQFSVERPDGSNFTLKIRSTKLEDSAMYFCASSRIFGQKNTEAFFGQGTRLTVV.

CDR3 residues: CASKDGGNTDTQYF. The DNA of the CDR3 is TGTGCCAGTAAAGACGGAGGAAACACAGATACGCAGTATTTT. This chain uses TRBV19 with TRBJ2-3, with D perhaps matching TRBD2 (5 bases). The CDR3 is 14 amino acids. V lost 7 bases and J lost 2, with 13 bases in between. Germline lookup yields CDR1 LNHDA and CDR2 SQIVND (reference sequence). The full variable domain, completed using reference TRBV19 and TRBJ2-3, is DGGITQSPKYLFRKEGQNVTLSCEQNLNHDAMYWYRQDPGQGLRLIYYSQIVNDFQKGDIAEGYSVSREKKESFPLTVTSAQKNPTAFYLCASKDGGNTDTQYFGPGTRLTVL.

The genes are TRBV11-2 and TRBJ2-6; 9 bases agree with TRBD1. This CDR3 has 19 residues. Germline trimming cut 4 bases from V and 0 bases from J; bases unmatched to any gene: 10. Germline V gene lookup returns CDR1 SGHAT and CDR2 FQNNGV. Here the CDR3 reads CASSWGTGRSGSGANVLTF. The DNA for the CDR3 is TGTGCCAGCAGCTGGGGGACAGGGCGAAGTGGCTCTGGGGCCAACGTCCTGACTTTC.

The chain links TRBV6-2 or TRBV6-3 to TRBJ1-1; a weak D match, TRBD1 (6 bases). Trimming took 6 bases from V and 5 from J, leaving 19 bases between them. Germline-derived CDR1 and CDR2 are MNHEY and SVGEGT. CDR3 length: 15 amino acids. Here the CDR3 DNA reads TGTGCCAGCAGCCGTTTTCGGGACACTCGGACTGAAGCTTTCTTT. As protein: CASSRFRDTRTEAFF.

The V call is TRBV24-1, the J call TRBJ2-1; 11 nucleotides agree with TRBD2. V trimming: 4 bases; J trimming: 10 bases; junction bases outside the gene matches: 5. The germline V gene encodes CDR1 KGHDR and CDR2 SFDVKD. CDR3 length equals 14 residues. This chain's CDR3 is CATSDPGLAVEQFF. For the CDR3, the DNA is TGTGCCACCAGTGACCCGGGACTAGCGGTGGAGCAGTTCTTC.

This clone was seen only once. The J gene is TRBJ1-2, the V gene TRBV10-3; 8 nucleotides match TRBD1. Germline assignment: CDR1 ENHRY and CDR2 SYGVKD. V shed 2 bases, J shed 5 bases, and the junction held 7 bases outside the gene matches. This CDR3 has 15 residues. The CDR3 is CAISEEQGGRYGYTF. CDR3 coding DNA: TGTGCCATCAGTGAGGAACAGGGGGGTCGGTATGGCTACACCTTC.